This T cell receptor (beta chain) is from a study of T cell changes during pregnancy in multiple sclerosis. Clones were read by immunoSEQ multiplex PCR, and TCRdb kept only the in-frame ones, dropping some. The sample has 84,000 or so clones; less than 95% are singletons. Of note for this clone: The junction and the germline gene differ at one end; a read error may be behind it.

This CDR3 spans 15 amino acids. Per the germline V gene, CDR1 is SGHTA and CDR2 is FQGTGA. The source of this sequence is a female donor with multiple sclerosis, enrolled in a pregnancy study. V usage is TRBV7-3 and J usage is TRBJ2-3, with a tentative D call TRBD2 (7 bases). The input for sequencing was peripheral blood, taken in the third trimester of pregnancy. CDR3 sequence reads: CASSLTTGGTDTQYF. Written as DNA, the CDR3 is TGTGCCAGCAGCTTAACGACGGGGGGCACGGATACGCAGTATTTT.